This TCR beta chain came from a study of PD-L1 blockade in urothelial cancer. In germline, CDR1 is SGHRS, CDR2 YFSETQ. The V end lost 4 bases, the J end lost 9 bases, and 14 bases lay between the germline ends. CDR3 length: 13 amino acids. Time point given: peripheral blood 6 weeks after treatment start. Peripheral blood mononuclear cells were collected from every patient before and during treatment, yielding between 1 and 8 samples per patient. Produced via immunoSEQ multiplex PCR; TCRdb's table is partial and in-frame only. Of 80,000 to 95,000 clones listed, around 78% are singletons. The sequence derives from a man aged 65 to 85 with urothelial cancer. The sample was PBMCs, taken around atezolizumab (anti-PD-L1) treatment. This chain uses TRBV5-1 with TRBJ2-1; D perhaps matches TRBD1 (6 bases). CDR3 nucleotides: TGCGCCAGCAGCGCGACGCGAGGGGGTGAGCAGTTCTTC. As protein: CASSATRGGEQFF. The whole variable domain, remainder taken from reference TRBV5-1 and TRBJ2-1, is KAGVTQTPRYLIKTRGQQVTLSCSPISGHRSVSWYQQTPGQGLQFLFEYFSETQRNKGNFPGRFSGRQFSNSRSEMNVSTLELGDSALYLCASSATRGGEQFFGPGTRLTVL.